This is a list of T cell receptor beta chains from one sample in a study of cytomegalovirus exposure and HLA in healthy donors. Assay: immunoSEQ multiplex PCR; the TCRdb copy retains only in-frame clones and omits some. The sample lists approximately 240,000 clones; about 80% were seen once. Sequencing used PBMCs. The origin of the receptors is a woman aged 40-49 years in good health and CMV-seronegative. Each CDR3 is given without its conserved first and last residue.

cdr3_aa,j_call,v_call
ASSEGTSNLEQY,TRBJ2-7,TRBV19
ATSTVWDREAF,TRBJ1-1,TRBV15
ASTLTGNYEKLF,TRBJ1-4,TRBV6-1
ASSQRTGVSAF,TRBJ1-1,TRBV19
ASSLGPYNEQF,TRBJ2-1,TRBV7-7
ASITAGGRGTQY,TRBJ2-5,TRBV27
ASSVSHRGGFTDTQY,TRBJ2-3,TRBV9
ASSYVGATDTQY,TRBJ2-3,TRBV6-6
ASKSQGSISPLH,TRBJ1-6,TRBV27
ASSLAEGSPLH,TRBJ1-6,TRBV5-1
ASSGGASQY,TRBJ2-7,TRBV27
ASRSPRVGEAEAF,TRBJ1-1,TRBV27
ASSLALETQY,TRBJ2-5,TRBV5-1
ASSQAGGPGEQY,TRBJ2-7,TRBV7-2
ASDRVGYNEQF,TRBJ2-1,TRBV2
ASSDPGQGHNEQF,TRBJ2-1,TRBV9
ASSGGFSYEQY,TRBJ2-7,TRBV2
ASRSGHAGSYEQY,TRBJ2-7,TRBV28
ASSLGGTGDGYT,TRBJ1-2,TRBV5-4
ATRGSSPGNTIY,TRBJ1-3,TRBV5-4
ASSRPATGTGANVLT,TRBJ2-6,TRBV7-2
ASSDEDWANTGELF,TRBJ2-2,TRBV28
ASSTSGPTGELF,TRBJ2-2,TRBV18
ASSRQGWTEQY,-,TRBV27
ASSPRGIAYEQY,TRBJ2-7,TRBV27
ASSIGSGQGLQNIQY,TRBJ2-4,TRBV19
AISVGQVGEKLF,TRBJ1-4,TRBV10-3
ASSGQGISVYNEQF,TRBJ2-1,TRBV2
ASSGGDRGYEQY,TRBJ2-7,TRBV9
ASSPTRNTEAF,TRBJ1-1,TRBV7-2
ASSEARTAGQPQH,TRBJ1-5,TRBV2
ATRGGEYNEQF,TRBJ2-1,TRBV5-4
ASSLGTATEAF,TRBJ1-1,TRBV5-1
ASSTDTTPYYGYT,TRBJ1-2,TRBV7-2
ASSPRPGDTGELF,TRBJ2-2,TRBV18
ASSLGLASNQPQH,TRBJ1-5,TRBV2
ASSPGGVGGYT,TRBJ1-2,TRBV7-9
ASRAGTEGPAF,TRBJ1-1,TRBV6-5
AWSGLAVYEQY,TRBJ2-7,TRBV30
ASRPSDRTYEQY,TRBJ2-7,TRBV25-1
ASKEAGQPDQPQH,TRBJ1-5,TRBV19
ASSLRGQGRTNEKLF,TRBJ1-4,TRBV7-9
AWSTGGGQNNSPLH,TRBJ1-6,TRBV30
ASSPRGGNYGYT,TRBJ1-2,TRBV7-2
ASSLYGQEETQY,TRBJ2-5,TRBV7-2
ASSPPGTKYTGELF,TRBJ2-2,TRBV7-9
ASSLGQATGELF,TRBJ2-2,TRBV7-8
ASIGGSGLGNSPLH,TRBJ1-6,TRBV2
ASSLAGNEQY,TRBJ2-7,TRBV5-6
ASSLTMGKEKLF,TRBJ1-4,TRBV7-6
AISEWDRANSPLH,TRBJ1-6,TRBV10-3
ASSEATYEQY,TRBJ2-7,TRBV5-1
ASSEEQYSNQPQH,TRBJ1-5,TRBV2
ASSRRQGNEQY,TRBJ2-7,TRBV14
ASSSQRTGTGELF,TRBJ2-2,TRBV6-5
ASNLVLANRGEQF,TRBJ2-1,TRBV2
ASRVGLADYNEQF,TRBJ2-1,TRBV6-5
ATSRGQGFWDGYT,TRBJ1-2,TRBV15